This TCR beta chain is from a study of T cell clonotyping in hematopoietic cell transplantation. Turning to the study itself: Samples: about 28 days before transplant, then days 30, 100 and 180 after.

Trimming left V 0 bases short and J 6 bases short, with 12 bases between. Germline assignment: CDR1 SQVTM and CDR2 ANQGSEA. This CDR3 contains 14 residues. Data came from immunoSEQ multiplex PCR; TCRdb stores just in-frame clones and leaves some out. This sample has some 14,000 clones, with 62% found just once. This receptor was identified in a human donor who either received an allogeneic hematopoietic cell transplant for a myeloid malignancy or was a related donor (not recorded which). Some clones in this sample may be carry-over from other donors' samples. The material sequenced was PBMCs. The chain carries TRBV29-1 and TRBJ1-3; possibly TRBD1 for D (6 bases). The CDR3 protein is CSVEDRGDVNTIYF. CDR3 bases: TGCAGCGTTGAAGATAGGGGGGATGTAAACACCATATATTTT.